Presented here are 5 T cell receptor beta chains from one specimen sequenced in a study of blood T cells in healthy people across ages. Combining a sample-barcoded 5' primer with a J-beta primer mix, a second PCR ran for 7 to 11 cycles. TCRdb used MiXCR to reprocess the 5' RACE reads, holding one entry per CDR3 protein. The table includes hundreds of thousands of distinct CDR3 sequences, roughly three fifths detected once. The sample taken for sequencing was blood. Receptors originate from a man in his 60s in good health.

This clonotype was observed a handful of times. This sequence joins TRBV7-9 and TRBJ2-1; 8 bases fit TRBD1. After removal of 5 bases from V and 1 base from J, the junction contained 4 bases not matched to a gene. Germline V gene data show CDR1 as SEHNR and CDR2 as FQNEAQ (reference sequence). The CDR3 consists of 15 residues. The CDR3 region has the DNA TGTGCCAGCAGCCGCAGGGGGCAGTCCTACAATGAGCAGTTCTTC. Protein: CASSRRGQSYNEQFF.

This rearrangement joins TRBV4-1 to TRBJ2-3; the match to TRBD2 covers 8 bases. The CDR3 runs to 17 residues. The V and J ends lost 0 bases and 1 base, in that order; junction bases with no gene match: 6. CDR1 is MGHRA, CDR2 YSYEKL, per germline. CDR3 residues: CASSQDRDGGGTDTQYF. The CDR3 bases are TGCGCCAGCAGCCAAGATCGGGACGGGGGGGGCACAGATACGCAGTATTTT.

This clonotype came up many times. V gene TRBV7-9 combines with J gene TRBJ2-6, with D unresolved. The V and J ends lost 6 bases and 1 base respectively, with 1 base between them. CDR3 size: 12 residues. Germline CDR1 is SEHNR and CDR2 is FQNEAQ (reference sequence). CDR3 sequence (DNA): TGTGCCAGCAGTTCTGGGGCCAACGTCCTGACTTTC. Its protein product is CASSSGANVLTF.

This clonotype came up once. The rearrangement joins TRBV15 to TRBJ2-3, with D tentatively TRBD2 (5 bases). V lost 5 bases to trimming and J lost 7 bases, with 28 bases between them. The germline CDR1 and CDR2 sequences are LNHNV and YYDKDF (reference sequence). The CDR3 loop spans 18 amino acids. The CDR3 protein is CATSGPSRPGKHLNTQYF. The CDR3 nucleotides are TGTGCCACCAGCGGCCCTTCTAGGCCGGGGAAGCACCTAAATACGCAGTATTTT.

The chain has TRBV2 and TRBJ1-4; D remains ambiguous. Judging by the DNA end, TRBJ2-2 fits better; the J call may be wrong. In germline, CDR1 is SNHLY, CDR2 FYNNEI. There are 12 residues in the CDR3. As DNA, the CDR3 is TGTGCCAGCACCCGGGTCACCGGGGAGCTGTTTTTT. This sequence encodes CASTRVTGELFF.